The TCR beta chain described here comes from a study of beta chain features in type 1 diabetes. The study, taken as a whole, reports: Patients with type 1 diabetes carried fewer insertions and had more deletions at their VDJ junctions. Patients' naive, central memory and Treg TCRB repertoires seemed closer to one another than those of healthy donors.

Worth noting for this clone: Its target is not known.

TCRB transcripts that were expressed got sequenced, as all of the isolated RNA had been reverse transcribed. The data were produced by immunoSEQ multiplex PCR, yet TCRdb's version contains in-frame clones alone and is incomplete. This sample has about 250,000 clones, with 13% to 15% found just once. V was cut by 1 base and J by 6 bases, with 12 bases left in between. The CDR3 covers 14 residues. Germline V gives CDR1 MNHEY, CDR2 SVGAGI. The chain employs TRBV6-5 and TRBJ1-1; D is uncertain. This clonotype originated in a woman aged 40-49 years in good health. Material: naive CD4+ T cells from blood. This CDR3 reads CASSYFVEAAEAFF. The CDR3 nucleotides read TGTGCCAGCAGTTACTTCGTTGAGGCCGCTGAAGCTTTCTTT.